This T cell receptor beta chain is from a study of blood T cell repertoires in COVID-19 (TCRdb year 2020). Describing the broader study: Collaborator samples came from the United States, Italy and Spain and covered acute and convalescent phases of COVID-19. The material from the prospective study consisted of cDNA or gDNA derived from T cells, B-cell-depleted T cells, or PBMCs. Deeply sampled blood TCRbeta repertoires from subjects exposed to, actively infected with, or recovered from COVID-19 were included in the dataset. The repertoires were released in a freely available public database meant as a resource for research on the immune response to SARS-CoV-2. The samples were drawn from the first 160 participants of the ongoing ImmuneRACE study and from 1,200 or so subjects provided by 6 global collaborators. Sample metadata almost always included a de-identified subject ID, COVID-19 status, age in years and sex. Where available, HLA class I and class II types were taken from metadata supplied by the sample provider and were not determined by assay-based typing. Study-wide conclusions, independent of this receptor: How much clinical and demographic metadata was included differed by source and by participant, and the metadata was provided uncurated.

TCRbeta CDR3 regions were amplified from genomic DNA using the immunoSEQ Assay, a bias-controlled multiplex PCR. The authors' analysis ran thus. Nucleated cell counts per sample were estimated from amplification of reference gene primers within the assay. To quantify the absolute abundance of each unique TCRbeta CDR3 rearrangement, sequence reads were collapsed and filtered. For each sample, productive Simpson clonality was calculated as the square root of Simpson's diversity index across productive rearrangements. TCRdb took over this immuneACCESS table, retaining in-frame rearrangements with V and J assigned. Such tables are incomplete; in checked studies, under half of the missing clones stem from an unresolved V gene, and the remainder is unexplained. From that table come the V and J calls and clone size; the DNA was used to work out D and trimming. The sample records some 100,000 clones, around 84% of which are singletons. The leading ten clones occupy 7.9% of the sample.

A distance of 14 bases separates the germline ends of V and J, which lose 4 bases and 2 bases respectively. CDR1 and CDR2 (SGHRS, YFSETQ) derive from the germline V gene. From the cysteine through the phenylalanine, the CDR3 covers 15 amino acids. CDR3 DNA only is kept here, 45 bases in frame from base 1. Collaborating institutions collected whole blood in K2EDTA tubes following their own protocols. For TCRbeta analysis, collaborators shipped samples as frozen whole blood, isolated PBMCs, or DNA extracted from either of those sample types. With respect to this clone: The specificity of this receptor is unknown. The input lacks base qualities; no much larger clone sits a single base away.

Specimen: peripheral blood. The chain links TRBV5-1 with TRBJ2-3, and possibly TRBD1, on 6 matching bases. The TCR was taken from a woman of 80 years or more with active or convalescent COVID-19. The nucleotide sequence is given as TGCGCCAGCAGCCACGACAGGCGAGACACAGATACGCAGTATTTT. Translated, it reads CASSHDRRDTDTQYF.